This entry lists 21 T cell receptor beta chains sequenced from one sample in a study of blood T cell repertoires in COVID-19 (dated by TCRdb to the early 2020s). Libraries were made using the immunoSEQ multiplex PCR assay. TCRdb stores this immuneACCESS table with in-frame sequences only. Part of the clones is absent; in the studies checked, under half of the shortfall reflects unresolved V genes, and no reason is known for the rest. A total of under 250,000 clones appear in this sample, 81% of them only once. The top ten clones comprise around 9.3% of the sample. The sample was PBMCs or T cells enriched from blood (not recorded which). The receptors derive from a woman aged 45-59 years with acute COVID-19.

The chain recombines TRBV16 with TRBJ2-1; no clear D. Looked up from germline, CDR1 is KGHSY and CDR2 is FQNENV. V was clipped by 0 bases and J by 3 bases, with 6 bases between them. This CDR3 comprises 14 residues. CDR3 in DNA: TGTGCCAGCAGCCAATCGTCAGGCTACAATGAGCAGTTCTTC. Translation: CASSQSSGYNEQFF.

The chain couples TRBV6-2 or TRBV6-3 to TRBJ1-4; weak D call: TRBD1 (6 bases). CDR1 and CDR2 (germline): MNHEY, SVGEGT. This CDR3 comprises 15 residues. With 5 bases removed from V and 13 bases from J, the gap between germline ends came to 23 bases. The CDR3 region is CASSRTPGALELLFF. The CDR3 DNA sequence: TGTGCCAGCAGTCGAACCCCAGGGGCCCTTGAACTACTGTTTTTT.

The table lists this clone with a count of one. J is TRBJ1-6 and V is TRBV5-1; 7 bases match TRBD1. Germline V gene data show CDR1 as SGHRS and CDR2 as YFSETQ. This CDR3 is built from 16 residues. J lost 7 bases, V lost 5 bases, and 12 bases had no gene match. The CDR3 region has the DNA TGCGCCAGCAGAGATGAGGGTATCAGGGGGAATTCACCCCTCCACTTT. Its protein is CASRDEGIRGNSPLHF.

This rearrangement joins TRBV28 to TRBJ1-4; 11 bases agree with TRBD1. Germline trimming cut 4 bases from V and 0 bases from J; bases unmatched to any gene: 10. The germline V gene has CDR1 MDHEN and CDR2 SYDVKM. CDR3 length: 19 residues. In DNA form, the CDR3 reads TGTGCCAGCAGTTCGTCAGGACAGGGGGCCCCCTCAACTAATGAAAAACTGTTTTTT. Its protein product is CASSSSGQGAPSTNEKLFF. Full variable domain (remainder filled in from reference TRBV28 and TRBJ1-4): DVKVTQSSRYLVKRTGEKVFLECVQDMDHENMFWYRQDPGLGLRLIYFSYDVKMKEKGDIPEGYSVSREKKERFSLILESASTNQTSMYLCASSSSGQGAPSTNEKLFFGSGTQLSVL.

This chain joins TRBV11-2 and TRBJ2-1; TRBD2 matches 8 bases. This CDR3 has 13 residues. V lost 11 bases and J lost 4; bases outside the gene matches: 7. Germline V gene sequence: CDR1 SGHAT, CDR2 FQNNGV. CDR3 bases: TGTGCCTGTACTCGGGGGGGGTACAATGAGCAGTTCTTC. Protein product: CACTRGGYNEQFF. The full variable domain, completed using reference TRBV11-2 and TRBJ2-1, is EAGVAQSPRYKIIEKRQSVAFWCNPISGHATLYWYQQILGQGPKLLIQFQNNGVVDDSQLPKDRFSAERLKGVDSTLKIQPAKLEDSAVYLCACTRGGYNEQFFGPGTRLTVL.

CDR3 protein: CASSFQVTQSYNEQFF. The CDR3, as DNA: TGCGCCAGCAGCTTTCAGGTTACGCAATCCTACAATGAGCAGTTCTTC. This rearrangement joins TRBV5-1 to TRBJ2-1; D unresolved. V lost 2 bases and J 1 base, leaving 13 bases between the germline ends. Germline V lookup: CDR1 SGHRS, CDR2 YFSETQ. The CDR3 has 16 residues.

The genes are TRBV10-3 and TRBJ2-7; a possible D gene is TRBD2 (5 bases). This CDR3 comprises 17 residues. The germline V gene encodes CDR1 ENHRY and CDR2 SYGVKD. The V end was cut by 0 bases, the J end by 5 bases, with 20 bases between. CDR3 loop: CAISESYSSTVRDEQYF. The CDR3 DNA follows: TGTGCCATCAGTGAGTCGTACTCTAGCACTGTAAGGGACGAGCAGTACTTC.

The V call is TRBV18, the J call TRBJ1-1; 7 bases are a match to TRBD1. CDR1 and CDR2 (germline): KGHSH, LQKENI. The CDR3 spans 14 residues. Trimming removed 3 bases from V and 6 bases from J; junction bases left unmatched: 7. CDR3 in DNA: TGTGCCAGCTCACCTCTTACAGGGGTAGCTGAAGCTTTCTTT. It specifies CASSPLTGVAEAFF.

This sequence joins TRBV7-9 and TRBJ1-1; TRBD1 agrees at 7 bases. CDR1 SEHNR and CDR2 FQNEAQ come from the germline V gene (reference sequence). Trimming at V came to 7 bases and at J to 4 bases, leaving 9 bases not matched to a gene. The CDR3 is 14 residues long. The CDR3 spells CASTKTGLGTEAFF. CDR3 DNA sequence: TGTGCCAGCACCAAGACAGGGTTGGGCACTGAAGCTTTCTTT.

The V and J genes are TRBV7-9 and TRBJ1-1; D unresolved. The length of the CDR3 is 11 residues. Germline V gene sequence: CDR1 SEHNR, CDR2 FQNEAQ (reference sequence). Trimming shortened V by 5 bases and J by 4 bases, and 5 bases separated the two germline ends. The CDR3 DNA reads TGTGCCAGCAGCCCCTTCACTGAAGCTTTCTTT. Amino acids: CASSPFTEAFF.

This clone was observed a handful of times. The same CDR3 arises from other DNA sequences in this sample as well. The gene calls are TRBV18 and TRBJ2-5; 7 bases line up with TRBD1. V was pared by 4 bases and J by 2 bases, with 1 base of the junction left unmatched. This CDR3 comprises 13 residues. The V gene's germline CDR1 is KGHSH and CDR2 LQKENI. CDR3: CASSRGQQETQYF. The CDR3 DNA follows: TGTGCCAGCTCACGGGGACAGCAAGAGACCCAGTACTTC. Combining the CDR3 with reference TRBV18 and TRBJ2-5 gives the whole variable domain NAGVMQNPRHLVRRRGQEARLRCSPMKGHSHVYWYRQLPEEGLKFMVYLQKENIIDESGMPKERFSAEFPKEGPSILRIQQVVRGDSAAYFCASSRGQQETQYFGPGTRLLVL.

This chain joins TRBV11-2 and TRBJ2-3, with 12 bases matching TRBD2. The CDR3 loop spans 17 amino acids. The germline V gene encodes CDR1 SGHAT and CDR2 FQNNGV. The junction had 5 bases not matched to a gene; V was cut back by 3 bases and J by 1 base. The CDR3 DNA follows: TGTGCCAGCAGCTTTCTAGCGGGGGGGGAAGGCACAGATACGCAGTATTTT. Amino acids: CASSFLAGGEGTDTQYF.

The chain carries TRBV29-1 and TRBJ2-1, with D maybe TRBD2 (5 bases). Trimming stripped 7 bases from V and 4 bases from J, with 8 bases between. The germline V gene has CDR1 SQVTM and CDR2 ANQGSEA. This CDR3 is 11 amino acids long. The chain's CDR3 is CSGTGYNEQFF. Here the CDR3 DNA reads TGCAGCGGGACTGGATACAATGAGCAGTTCTTC.

The CDR3 spells CATTGGSTDTQYF. DNA of the CDR3: TGTGCCACCACCGGGGGTAGCACAGATACGCAGTATTTT. The chain is built from TRBV24-1 and TRBJ2-3; possible D gene TRBD2, 6 bases. Germline V CDR1 and CDR2: KGHDR, SFDVKD. V lost 8 bases and J lost 0, with 8 bases in between. CDR3 length: 13 residues.

The rearrangement uses TRBV7-9 and TRBJ2-3; D may be TRBD2 (7 bases). The CDR3 consists of 16 residues. The germline CDR1 and CDR2 sequences are SEHNR and FQNEAQ (reference sequence). The V gene lost 5 bases and the J gene lost 4 bases, with 19 bases spanning the gap. The CDR3 sequence is CASSPWGGASADTQYF. CDR3 DNA sequence: TGTGCCAGCAGCCCCTGGGGGGGCGCGTCAGCAGATACGCAGTATTTT.

The rearrangement joins TRBV12-3 or TRBV12-4 to TRBJ1-6, with D unresolved. The CDR3 loop spans 13 amino acids. Deletions cut 6 bases from V and 13 bases from J, with 16 bases between. This CDR3 reads CASSPSEVAPLHF. For the CDR3, the DNA is TGTGCCAGCAGCCCTTCCGAGGTTGCGCCCCTCCACTTT.

This chain links TRBV5-4 with TRBJ2-3; 9 bases map to TRBD2. J gave up 4 bases and V 4 bases, and 16 bases lay outside the gene matches. This CDR3 spans 18 amino acids. Germline V lookup: CDR1 SGHNT, CDR2 YYREEE (reference sequence). CDR3 loop: CASSNGPGGSGSPDTQYF. The CDR3, as DNA: TGTGCCAGCAGCAACGGCCCGGGGGGTAGCGGGAGCCCAGATACGCAGTATTTT.

The V call is TRBV7-8, the J call TRBJ2-7; a weak D match, TRBD2 (5 bases). This CDR3 is 13 amino acids long. The V and J ends lost 5 bases and 4 bases respectively, with 12 bases between them. Germline loops: CDR1 SGHVS, CDR2 FQNEAQ. DNA for the CDR3: TGTGCCAGCAGCACCGGGGTTTATTACGAGCAGTACTTC. Its translation: CASSTGVYYEQYF.

The CDR3 protein is CASSPVLGGMNTEAFF. The DNA of the CDR3 is TGTGCCAGCAGTCCCGTCCTAGGGGGCATGAACACTGAAGCTTTCTTT. The rearrangement joins TRBV27 to TRBJ1-1; 7 bases map to TRBD1. The junction had 9 bases not matched to a gene; V was cut back by 5 bases and J by 0 bases. Germline assignment: CDR1 MNHEY and CDR2 SMNVEV (reference sequence). The CDR3 sequence is 16 residues long.

CDR3 protein: CASSRGTSGIREQFF. CDR3 nucleotides: TGTGCCAGCAGCCGCGGGACTAGCGGGATCCGCGAGCAGTTCTTC. The rearrangement joins TRBV7-2 to TRBJ2-1; 13 bases are a match to TRBD2. This CDR3 region has 15 residues. V was pared by 5 bases and J by 10 bases, with 8 bases of the junction left unmatched. Per germline, CDR1 SGHTA and CDR2 FQGNSA.

The chain employs TRBV7-2 and TRBJ1-3, with D perhaps matching TRBD1 (6 bases). Germline loops: CDR1 SGHTA, CDR2 FQGNSA. Between the trimmed V and J ends, which lost 0 bases and 4 bases, there was a span of 13 bases. This CDR3 comprises 16 residues. The CDR3 DNA is TGTGCCAGCAGCTTAGCGCTGGGGGGGCCCGGAAACACCATATATTTT. Residues: CASSLALGGPGNTIYF.